This T cell receptor (beta chain) stems from a study of cytomegalovirus exposure and HLA in healthy donors. Study-wide results and caveats: Reportedly, diagnosis of cytomegalovirus status by the classifier showed high specificity and sensitivity. In a later analysis, HLA-C alleles had the fewest associated TCRs, DRB1 alleles the most.

PCR employed 60 Vbeta and 13 Jbeta primers. Sequenced by immunoSEQ multiplex PCR; TCRdb stores in-frame clones only, minus some. The sample has about 90,000 clones; around 84% are singletons. Nominal health characterized the donors when sampled, though unrecorded immune exposures were likely. Notes on this clone: Its cognate antigen is unknown.

V lost 2 bases to trimming and J lost 6 bases, with 19 bases between them. Germline CDR1 and CDR2: LNHDA and SQIVND (reference sequence). This CDR3 region has 16 residues. The chain employs TRBV19 and TRBJ1-1; D gene uncertain. This sequence was found in a man aged 18-30 years in good health and CMV-seronegative. The source material was PBMCs. CDR3 coding DNA: TGTGCCAGTAGTATAAGCCCTCCCAGGCTGGCAGCTGAAGCTTTCTTT. Its translation: CASSISPPRLAAEAFF. The full variable domain, rest sourced from reference TRBV19 and TRBJ1-1, is DGGITQSPKYLFRKEGQNVTLSCEQNLNHDAMYWYRQDPGQGLRLIYYSQIVNDFQKGDIAEGYSVSREKKESFPLTVTSAQKNPTAFYLCASSISPPRLAAEAFFGQGTRLTVV.